This T cell receptor beta chain stems from a study of cytomegalovirus exposure and HLA in healthy donors. Regarding the study as a whole: Among TCR beta chains, those listed as cytomegalovirus-associated numbered about 160. The tendency of first-cohort TCR clusters to co-occur in the 90 to 150 validation repertoires was the finding of a later analysis. The majority of TCR sequences were rare, yet some public TCRs appeared in many donors.

Sequenced by immunoSEQ multiplex PCR; TCRdb stores in-frame clones only, minus some. The table lists 70,000 to 85,000 clones, around 95% of them singletons, with approximately 2% in the top ten. As to this clone: Its antigen is unknown.

Germline CDR1 reads MDHEN; CDR2 reads SYDVKM. The length of the CDR3 is 14 residues. Deletions cut 5 bases from V and 6 bases from J, with 17 bases between. The chain uses TRBV28 and TRBJ2-7; a weak D match, TRBD1 (6 bases). This TCR derives from a woman under 30 in good health and CMV-seropositive. Sequencing used PBMCs. DNA for the CDR3: TGTGCCAGCAGTCGCCGCATGACAGGATCCGAGCAGTACTTC. This encodes CASSRRMTGSEQYF.